Listed here are 10 T cell receptor beta chains from one sample, sequenced in a study of blood T cell repertoires in COVID-19. The protocol was immunoSEQ multiplex PCR, while the TCRdb copy is restricted to in-frame clones and leaves out a portion. This table has approximately 200,000 clones, roughly 84% appearing once. Input material: peripheral blood. The receptor set was obtained from a middle-aged man who had recovered from COVID-19.

The chain links TRBV6-1 to TRBJ1-2; D is possibly TRBD1 (6 bases). This CDR3 contains 15 residues. Germline CDR1 reads MNHNS; CDR2 reads SASEGT. The V gene lost 2 bases and the J gene lost 4 bases, with 14 bases spanning the gap. CDR3 loop: CASSERGARGYGYTF. CDR3 nucleotides: TGTGCCAGCAGTGAACGGGGGGCTCGGGGCTATGGCTACACCTTC.

V usage is TRBV24-1 and J usage is TRBJ2-7; TRBD1 agrees at 11 bases. Per germline, CDR1 KGHDR and CDR2 SFDVKD. This CDR3 has 21 residues. The V and J ends lost 7 bases and 0 bases, in that order; junction bases with no gene match: 22. CDR3 nucleotides: TGTGCCACCAGGCTCCCCGGACAGGGGGCCCCTCCACCTTTGAGCTCCTACGAGCAGTACTTC. Its translation is CATRLPGQGAPPPLSSYEQYF.

This sequence joins TRBV5-6 and TRBJ2-1; TRBD2 matches at 8 bases. CDR3 length equals 16 residues. Trimming at V came to 4 bases and at J to 4 bases, leaving 10 bases not matched to a gene. In germline, CDR1 is SGHDT, CDR2 YYEEEE. The chain's CDR3 is CASSQISGNRYNEQFF. The CDR3, as DNA: TGTGCCAGCAGCCAGATTAGCGGGAATAGGTACAATGAGCAGTTCTTC.

The rearrangement uses TRBV9 and TRBJ2-7; 9 nucleotides match TRBD2. CDR1 and CDR2 (germline): SGDLS, YYNGEE. CDR3 length equals 16 residues. V trimming: 1 base; J trimming: 5 bases; junction bases outside the gene matches: 10. In DNA, the CDR3 is TGTGCCAGCAGCGTAACTGTGGGTCTAGCGGGGAACGAGCAGTACTTC. It specifies CASSVTVGLAGNEQYF.

The rearrangement uses TRBV5-8 and TRBJ2-1; 9 nucleotides align to TRBD1. Germline loops: CDR1 SGHTS, CDR2 YDEGEE. The CDR3 runs 16 residues. The V and J ends lost 4 bases and 4 bases, in that order; junction bases with no gene match: 9. This chain's CDR3 is CASSPRTGVRYNEQFF. CDR3 in DNA: TGTGCCAGCAGCCCGAGGACAGGGGTGCGGTACAATGAGCAGTTCTTC. Together with reference TRBV5-8 and TRBJ2-1, the CDR3 gives the full variable domain: EAGVTQSPTHLIKTRGQQATLRCSPISGHTSVYWYQQALGLGLQFLLWYDEGEERNRGNFPPRFSGRQFPNYSSELNVNALELEDSALYLCASSPRTGVRYNEQFFGPGTRLTVL.

The table lists this clone with a few counts. The J gene is TRBJ1-2, the V gene TRBV2; D unclear. The ends were cut back, 0 bases at V and 6 bases at J, with 14 bases in the middle. The CDR3 is 15 amino acids. Looked up from germline, CDR1 is SNHLY and CDR2 is FYNNEI. CDR3: CASSEARGGPHGYTF. The DNA for the CDR3 is TGTGCCAGCAGTGAAGCGCGAGGAGGGCCCCATGGCTACACCTTC. The full variable domain, in which reference TRBV2 and TRBJ1-2 provide the parts outside the CDR3, is EPEVTQTPSHQVTQMGQEVILRCVPISNHLYFYWYRQILGQKVEFLVSFYNNEISEKSEIFDDQFSVERPDGSNFTLKIRSTKLEDSAMYFCASSEARGGPHGYTFGSGTRLTVV.

This clone occurred a few times. CDR3 in DNA: TGTGCCAGTAAGGGGGATCCCACGAACACTGAAGCTTTCTTT. It specifies CASKGDPTNTEAFF. The chain combines TRBV19 with TRBJ1-1; tentative D call: TRBD1 (6 bases). The V end lost 7 bases, the J end lost 1 base, and 13 bases lay between the germline ends. The CDR3 has 14 amino acids. The germline gives CDR1 LNHDA, CDR2 SQIVND (reference sequence).

The chain employs TRBV5-4 and TRBJ2-3, with 9 bases identical to TRBD1. The CDR3 consists of 16 residues. After removal of 0 bases from V and 6 bases from J, the junction contained 8 bases not matched to a gene. Germline CDR1 reads SGHNT; CDR2 reads YYREEE (reference sequence). CDR3 residues: CASSLDGTGRVDTQYF. The CDR3 DNA reads TGTGCCAGCAGCTTGGACGGGACAGGGCGTGTGGATACGCAGTATTTT.

This chain uses TRBV30 with TRBJ2-5, with D unclear. Trimming took off 5 bases at V and 2 bases at J, with 6 bases between the two ends. Germline CDR1 and CDR2: GTSNPN and SVGIG (reference sequence). The CDR3 totals 11 residues. CDR3 sequence: CAWERQETQYF. The CDR3 DNA reads as TGTGCCTGGGAGAGACAAGAGACCCAGTACTTC.

This clone occurred a few times. The chain employs TRBV7-9 and TRBJ2-3; TRBD2 matches at 8 bases. The germline V gene encodes CDR1 SEHNR and CDR2 FQNEAQ (reference sequence). The CDR3 covers 16 residues. The V and J ends lost 5 bases and 1 base, in that order; junction bases with no gene match: 8. CDR3 nucleotide sequence: TGTGCCAGCAGCCTCCTAGCGGGTCGACGCACAGATACGCAGTATTTT. It yields the protein CASSLLAGRRTDTQYF. The variable domain in full, with the rest retrieved from reference TRBV7-9 and TRBJ2-3, is DTGVSQNPRHKITKRGQNVTFRCDPISEHNRLYWYRQTLGQGPEFLTYFQNEAQLEKSRLLSDRFSAERPKGSFSTLEIQRTEQGDSAMYLCASSLLAGRRTDTQYFGPGTRLTVL.